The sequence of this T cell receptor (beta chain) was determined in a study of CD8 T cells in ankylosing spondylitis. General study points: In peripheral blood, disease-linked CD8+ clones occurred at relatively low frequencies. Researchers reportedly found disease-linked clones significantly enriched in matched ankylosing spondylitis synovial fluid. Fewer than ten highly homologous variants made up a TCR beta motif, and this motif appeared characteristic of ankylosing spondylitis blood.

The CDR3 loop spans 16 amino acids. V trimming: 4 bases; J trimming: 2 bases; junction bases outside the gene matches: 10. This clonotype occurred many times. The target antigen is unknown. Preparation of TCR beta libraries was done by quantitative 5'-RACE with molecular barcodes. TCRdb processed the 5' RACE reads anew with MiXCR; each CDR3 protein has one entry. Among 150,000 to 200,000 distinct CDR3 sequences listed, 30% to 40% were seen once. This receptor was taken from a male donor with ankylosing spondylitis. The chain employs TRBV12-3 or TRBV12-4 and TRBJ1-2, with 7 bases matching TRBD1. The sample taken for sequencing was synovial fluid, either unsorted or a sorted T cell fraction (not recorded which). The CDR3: CASSSSRGRANYGYTF. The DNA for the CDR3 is TGTGCCAGCAGTTCATCCAGGGGGAGGGCCAACTATGGCTACACCTTC.